This TCR beta chain was obtained from a study of T cell changes during pregnancy in multiple sclerosis. Trimming cost V 3 bases and J 0 bases, with 11 bases left between them. Germline V gene sequence: CDR1 MNHEY, CDR2 SMNVEV (reference sequence). The CDR3 is made up of 15 amino acids. This table comes from immunoSEQ multiplex PCR, and its TCRdb copy is limited to in-frame clones, with some not included. The sample records some 52,000 clones, around 94% being singletons. The chain has TRBV27 and TRBJ2-5; maybe TRBD2 (5 bases). Here the sequenced sample was CD4+ T cells from peripheral blood mononuclear cells, taken in the third trimester of pregnancy. This TCR was sampled from a female donor with multiple sclerosis, enrolled in a pregnancy study. The CDR3 sequence: CASSFRGEYQETQYF. The CDR3 region has the DNA TGTGCCAGCAGTTTTCGGGGAGAGTACCAAGAGACCCAGTACTTC.